What follows is one TCR beta chain and its context. Its specificity is unknown. This same CDR3 is encoded by further DNA sequences in the sample. These data belong to a study of T cell responses to AZD1222 COVID-19 vaccine. The protocol was immunoSEQ multiplex PCR, while the TCRdb copy is restricted to in-frame clones and leaves out a portion. Among fewer than 150,000 clones listed, approximately 90% were seen once. The study, taken as a whole, reports: Females outnumbered males among donors, who were mostly white British; clonal diversity was possibly underestimated. In the spike-specific TCR repertoire, nearly half reportedly target unmutated variant regions. Repertoires were obtained solely post-peak T cell response. With two AZD1222 doses given, Spike-specific TCR breadth and depth both rose.

Looked up from germline, CDR1 is SGHTA and CDR2 is FQGNSA. CDR3 size: 13 residues. Unmatched junction bases numbered 5, after V lost 5 bases and J lost 5 bases. The sequencing here drew on peripheral blood, taken on day 0 of AZD1222 vaccination. The chain uses TRBV7-2 and TRBJ1-2; 7 bases align to TRBD1. This receptor was obtained from an adult in good health. The CDR3 loop is CASSLGTDYGYTF. CDR3 DNA sequence: TGTGCCAGCAGCCTCGGGACAGATTATGGCTACACCTTC.